This T cell receptor beta chain was sequenced during a study of T cell repertoires in cytomegalovirus infection. Each CDR3 protein is one row after TCRdb ran MiXCR on the reads. The table shows roughly 500,000 distinct CDR3 sequences, with 30% to 35% occurring only once. Comments on this clonotype: Its specificity is unknown.

In germline, CDR1 is SQVTM, CDR2 ANQGSEA. This CDR3 comprises 15 residues. The V end was cut by 3 bases, the J end by 0 bases, with 12 bases between. This TCR derives from a human donor in good health (CMV status not recorded). Some clones in this sample may be carry-over from other donors' samples. The chain is built from TRBV29-1 and TRBJ2-1; maybe TRBD2 (5 bases). This specimen consisted of cultured PBMCs, obtained from culture after CMV antigen stimulation. CDR3 amino acids: CSVEGAPSSYNEQFF. The CDR3 nucleotides read TGCAGCGTTGAGGGAGCGCCCAGCTCCTACAATGAGCAGTTCTTC.